This TCR beta chain was captured by sequencing in a study of identical twins. Per the germline V gene, CDR1 is SEHNR and CDR2 is FQNEAQ (reference sequence). Trimming cost V 2 bases and J 5 bases, with 12 bases left between them. The CDR3 covers 14 residues. Each CDR3 protein is one row after TCRdb ran MiXCR on the 5' RACE reads. This sample carries some 1,600,000 distinct CDR3 sequences, about 32% of them seen once, and the ten largest clones take under 0.35%. The sample comprised cord blood. The chain employs TRBV7-9 and TRBJ1-2; the D is unclear. The source is a newborn girl in good health. For the CDR3, the DNA is TGTGCCAGCAGCTTAACGGCAGGCTCTTATGGCTACACCTTC. Its protein is CASSLTAGSYGYTF.